This T cell receptor beta chain was recovered during a study of PD-1 blockade in classical Hodgkin lymphoma. Sequencing was performed with immunoSEQ multiplex PCR; in TCRdb, only in-frame clones are kept and a portion is missing. The sample includes around 37,000 clones, about 93% of them seen just once. Documented time point: cycle 4 day 1 (C4D1), after 6 weeks of nivolumab. Every patient experienced relapse after autologous stem cell transplantation, and brentuximab vedotin exposure varied. The CD4+ T cells used were purified from thawed PBMCs through magnetic negative selection. The germline V and J ends were trimmed by 6 bases and 0 bases, with 9 bases remaining between them. From germline, CDR1 is WNHNN and CDR2 SYGVQD (reference sequence). The CDR3 is made up of 14 amino acids.

The receptor was isolated from a human donor with classical Hodgkin lymphoma. The chain links TRBV10-1 to TRBJ1-3; D unresolved. Specimen: CD4+ T cells from blood, collected before the fourth cycle of nivolumab. This CDR3 reads CASRNGGSGNTIYF. The CDR3 nucleotides read TGCGCCAGCAGAAATGGAGGCTCTGGAAACACCATATATTTT.